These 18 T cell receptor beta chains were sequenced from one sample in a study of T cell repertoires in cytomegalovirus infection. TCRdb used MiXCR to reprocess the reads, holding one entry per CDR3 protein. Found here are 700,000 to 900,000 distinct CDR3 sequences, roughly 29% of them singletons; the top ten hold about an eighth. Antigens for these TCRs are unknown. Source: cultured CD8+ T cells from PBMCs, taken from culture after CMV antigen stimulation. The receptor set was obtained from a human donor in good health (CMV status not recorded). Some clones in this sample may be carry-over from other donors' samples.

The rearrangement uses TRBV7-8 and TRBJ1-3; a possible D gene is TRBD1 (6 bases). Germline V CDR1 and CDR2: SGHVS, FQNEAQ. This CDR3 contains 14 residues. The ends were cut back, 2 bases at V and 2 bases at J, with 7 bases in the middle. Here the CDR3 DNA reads TGTGCCAGCAGCTTAAGGACAGCTGGAAACACCATATATTTT. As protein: CASSLRTAGNTIYF.

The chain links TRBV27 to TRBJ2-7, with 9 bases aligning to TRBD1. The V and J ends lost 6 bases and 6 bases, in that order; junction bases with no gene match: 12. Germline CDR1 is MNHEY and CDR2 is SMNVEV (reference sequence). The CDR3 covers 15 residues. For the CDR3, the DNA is TGTGCCAGCAGCTACATGGGGCGACAGGGGGTCGAGCAGTACTTC. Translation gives CASSYMGRQGVEQYF.

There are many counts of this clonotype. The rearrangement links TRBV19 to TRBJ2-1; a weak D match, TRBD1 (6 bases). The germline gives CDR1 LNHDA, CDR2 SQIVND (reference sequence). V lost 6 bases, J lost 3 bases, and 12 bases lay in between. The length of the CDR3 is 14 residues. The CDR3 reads CASSPGQNYNEQFF. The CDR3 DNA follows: TGTGCCAGTAGCCCCGGACAGAACTACAATGAGCAGTTCTTC.

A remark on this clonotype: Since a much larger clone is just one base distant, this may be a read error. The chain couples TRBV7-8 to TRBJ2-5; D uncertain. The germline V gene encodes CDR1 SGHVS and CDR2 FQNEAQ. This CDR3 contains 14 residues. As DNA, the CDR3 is TGTCCCAGCAGCTTCCCAGAGCTCCAAGAGACCCAGTACTTC. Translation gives CPSSFPELQETQYF.

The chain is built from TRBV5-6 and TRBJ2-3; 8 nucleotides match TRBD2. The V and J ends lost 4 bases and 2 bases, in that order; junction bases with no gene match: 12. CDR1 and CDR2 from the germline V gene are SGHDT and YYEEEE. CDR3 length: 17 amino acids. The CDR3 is CASSISSLADYTDTQYF. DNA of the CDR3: TGTGCCAGCAGCATATCATCACTAGCGGATTACACAGATACGCAGTATTTT.

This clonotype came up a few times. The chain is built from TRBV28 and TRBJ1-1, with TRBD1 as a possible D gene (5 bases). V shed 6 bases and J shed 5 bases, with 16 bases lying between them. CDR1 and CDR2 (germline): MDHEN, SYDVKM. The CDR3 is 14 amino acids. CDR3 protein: CASSIWGGITEAFF. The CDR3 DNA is TGTGCCAGCAGCATATGGGGGGGTATTACTGAAGCTTTCTTT.

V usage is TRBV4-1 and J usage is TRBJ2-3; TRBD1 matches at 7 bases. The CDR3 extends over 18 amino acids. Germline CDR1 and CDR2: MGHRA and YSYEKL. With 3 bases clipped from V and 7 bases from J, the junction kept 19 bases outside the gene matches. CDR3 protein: CASSQAAVKGAYLNTQYF. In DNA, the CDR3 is TGCGCCAGCAGCCAGGCGGCGGTGAAGGGGGCTTACCTCAATACGCAGTATTTT.

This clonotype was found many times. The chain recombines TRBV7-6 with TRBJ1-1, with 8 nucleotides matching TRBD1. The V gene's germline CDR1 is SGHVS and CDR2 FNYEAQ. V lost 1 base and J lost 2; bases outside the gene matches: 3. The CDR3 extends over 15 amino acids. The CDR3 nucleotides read TGTGCCAGCAGCTTAGAGACAGGGGTCAACACTGAAGCTTTCTTT. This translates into CASSLETGVNTEAFF.

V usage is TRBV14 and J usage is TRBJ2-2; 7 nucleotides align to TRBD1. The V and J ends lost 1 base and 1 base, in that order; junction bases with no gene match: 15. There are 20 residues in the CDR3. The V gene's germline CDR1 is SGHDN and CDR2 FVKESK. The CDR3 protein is CASSQGRDRTGWVNTGELFF. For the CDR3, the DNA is TGTGCCAGCAGCCAAGGCCGGGACAGAACTGGATGGGTGAACACCGGGGAGCTGTTTTTT. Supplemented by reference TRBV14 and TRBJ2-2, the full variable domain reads EAGVTQFPSHSVIEKGQTVTLRCDPISGHDNLYWYRRVMGKEIKFLLHFVKESKQDESGMPNNRFLAERTGGTYSTLKVQPAELEDSGVYFCASSQGRDRTGWVNTGELFFGEGSRLTVL.

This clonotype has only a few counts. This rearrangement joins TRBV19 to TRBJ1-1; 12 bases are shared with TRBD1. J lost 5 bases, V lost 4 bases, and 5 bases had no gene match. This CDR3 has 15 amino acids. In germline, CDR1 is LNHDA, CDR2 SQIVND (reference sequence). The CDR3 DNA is TGTGCCAGTAGTAGGGACAGGGGGCGAGGAACTGAAGCTTTCTTT. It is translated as CASSRDRGRGTEAFF.

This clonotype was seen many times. This chain's CDR3 is CASSLWLRGGRTEAFF. DNA for the CDR3: TGTGCCAGCAGCTTATGGCTCAGAGGTGGTAGGACTGAAGCTTTCTTT. The rearrangement uses TRBV11-2 and TRBJ1-1; D unresolved. V was cut by 2 bases and J by 5 bases, with 18 bases left in between. The CDR3 totals 16 residues. Germline V CDR1 and CDR2: SGHAT, FQNNGV.

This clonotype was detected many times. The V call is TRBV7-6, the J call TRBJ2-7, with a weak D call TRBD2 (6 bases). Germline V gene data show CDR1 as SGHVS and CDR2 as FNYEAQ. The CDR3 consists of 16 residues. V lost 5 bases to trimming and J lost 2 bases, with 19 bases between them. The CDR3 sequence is CASSLYTGTSAYEQYF. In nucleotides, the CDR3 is TGTGCCAGCAGCCTGTATACCGGGACTTCAGCCTACGAGCAGTACTTC.

The CDR3 reads CASSIWNLDNYGYTF. CDR3 sequence (DNA): TGTGCCAGTAGTATTTGGAACCTGGATAACTATGGCTACACCTTC. This chain joins TRBV19 and TRBJ1-2; D ambiguous. The CDR3 has 15 amino acids. CDR1 and CDR2 (germline): LNHDA, SQIVND (reference sequence). With 3 bases removed from V and 1 base from J, the gap between germline ends came to 12 bases. The whole variable domain, filled in from reference TRBV19 and TRBJ1-2, reads DGGITQSPKYLFRKEGQNVTLSCEQNLNHDAMYWYRQDPGQGLRLIYYSQIVNDFQKGDIAEGYSVSREKKESFPLTVTSAQKNPTAFYLCASSIWNLDNYGYTFGSGTRLTVV.

CDR3 sequence (DNA): TGTGCCAGCGCGGGAGGATCCGTGGGAGACGAGCAGTACTTC. It specifies CASAGGSVGDEQYF. The J gene is TRBJ2-7, the V gene TRBV6-6, with 8 positions matching TRBD2. Germline V gene lookup returns CDR1 MNHNY and CDR2 SVGAGI (reference sequence). The CDR3 is made up of 14 amino acids. Germline trimming cut 8 bases from V and 5 bases from J; bases unmatched to any gene: 11.

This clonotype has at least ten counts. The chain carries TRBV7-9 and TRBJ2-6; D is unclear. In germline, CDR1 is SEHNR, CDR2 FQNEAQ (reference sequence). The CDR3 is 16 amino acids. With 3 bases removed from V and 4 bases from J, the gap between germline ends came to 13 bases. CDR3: CASSFPSESGANVLTF. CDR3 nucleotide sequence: TGTGCCAGCAGCTTTCCGTCGGAGAGCGGGGCCAACGTCCTGACTTTC.

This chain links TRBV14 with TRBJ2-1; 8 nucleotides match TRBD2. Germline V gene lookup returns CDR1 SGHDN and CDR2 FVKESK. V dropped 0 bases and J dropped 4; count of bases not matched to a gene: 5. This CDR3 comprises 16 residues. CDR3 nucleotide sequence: TGTGCCAGCAGCCAAGAAGGCGGGGGGATTTACAATGAGCAGTTCTTC. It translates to CASSQEGGGIYNEQFF.

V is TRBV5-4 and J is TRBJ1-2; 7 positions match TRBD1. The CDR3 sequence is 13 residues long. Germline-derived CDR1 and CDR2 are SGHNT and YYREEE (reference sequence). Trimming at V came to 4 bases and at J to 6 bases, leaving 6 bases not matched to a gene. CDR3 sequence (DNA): TGTGCCAGCAGCCAGACAGGGTTGGATGGCTACACCTTC. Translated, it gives CASSQTGLDGYTF.

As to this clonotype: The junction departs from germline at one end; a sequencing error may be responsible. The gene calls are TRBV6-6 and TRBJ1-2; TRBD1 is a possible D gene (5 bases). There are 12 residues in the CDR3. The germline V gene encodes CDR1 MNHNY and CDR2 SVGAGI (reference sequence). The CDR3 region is CASSYSPRENSF. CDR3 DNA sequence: TGTGCCAGCAGTTACTCACCCAGGGAGAACTCTTTC.